This TCR beta chain emerged from a study of T cell changes during pregnancy in multiple sclerosis. This table comes from immunoSEQ multiplex PCR, and its TCRdb copy is limited to in-frame clones, with some not included. The table shows more than 60,000 clones, with over 75% occurring only once. Deletions cut 4 bases from V and 5 bases from J, with 6 bases between. Germline CDR1 reads DFQATT; CDR2 reads SNEGSKA (reference sequence). This CDR3 contains 11 residues. The sample here was CD4+ T cells from peripheral blood mononuclear cells, taken in the third trimester of pregnancy. This chain joins TRBV20-1 and TRBJ2-1, with D possibly being TRBD1 (6 bases). The receptor's source is a female donor in good health, enrolled as a control in a pregnancy study. CDR3 DNA: TGCAGTGCTAACAGGGACAATGAGCAGTTCTTC. As protein: CSANRDNEQFF.